This TCR beta chain was sequenced in a study of OX40 agonist ivuxolimab in advanced cancers. At the level of the study: Melanoma, hepatocellular carcinoma, head and neck or renal cell cancer occurred in dose-escalation patients. The dose-escalation cohort was over 65% male, with a mean age of about 58 years, ranging about 23 to 90. Regarding the study as a whole: Among patients with partial responses at 0.1-3.0 mg/kg, clonal expansion was among the lowest.

To note about this clone: Its antigen is not identified.

The CDR3 runs 15 residues. The germline gives CDR1 SNHLY, CDR2 FYNNEI. The trim removed 10 bases at V and 3 bases at J, leaving 15 bases unmatched. Here immunoSEQ multiplex PCR was the method, and the copy in TCRdb shows in-frame clones only, minus some. The table includes 40,000 or so clones, 65% to 85% detected once. The source material was CD4+ or CD8+ T cells sorted from blood, sampled in a trial of the OX40 agonist ivuxolimab. This TCR was recovered from an adult with an advanced solid tumor such as melanoma, head and neck, liver or kidney cancer. This chain connects TRBV2 to TRBJ2-7, with 7 bases lining up with TRBD1. CDR3 bases: TGTGCCACGTCCTTCTTACCGGGACAGAACTACGAGCAGTACTTC. Its protein product is CATSFLPGQNYEQYF.